The source of this TCR beta chain is a study of CXCR3-negative and CXCR3-positive naive CD8 T cells. Across the study: The study obtained 140 million or so TRB reads, about 1.5 +/- 0.3 million per library.

The authors prepared UMI-labeled TRB cDNA libraries by 5' RACE. TCRdb re-called the 5' RACE reads; one entry per CDR3 protein, DNA not given. This listing includes approximately 8,100 distinct CDR3 sequences. About this clonotype itself: The antigen is not known.

This CDR3 comprises 12 residues. Germline CDR1 is PRHDT and CDR2 is FYEKMQ (reference sequence). CD45RO-CCR7+CD27+CD95- marked naive CD8+ T cells. The study's findings and limits: For naive cells, CXCR3-negative and CXCR3-positive subsets had similar TRBV-TRBJ usage; for memory cells, usage differed. Researchers report that CXCR3-positive naive cells carry more hydrophobic TRB CDR3s than CXCR3-negative naive cells.

The TCR comes from a human donor in good health. Some clones in this sample may be carry-over from other donors' samples. Sequencing was done on a sample of naive CXCR3- CD8+ T cells from blood. Described subset: CD45RO-CCR7+CD27+CD95- naive CD8+ T cells lacking CXCR3 (TNR3-). The chain has TRBV13 and TRBJ2-7. This CDR3 reads CASSFRLYEQYF.